This TCR beta chain was identified in a study of radiotherapy plus CTLA-4 blockade in lung cancer. CDR3 length: 16 residues. V lost 4 bases and J 6 bases, leaving 22 bases between the germline ends. Germline V gene sequence: CDR1 MDHEN, CDR2 SYDVKM. Measured with immunoSEQ multiplex PCR; TCRdb has only the in-frame clones, and not every one. The sample has 90,000 to 95,000 clones; roughly four fifths are singletons. The chain couples TRBV28 to TRBJ2-7; D is ambiguous. Sequencing was performed on peripheral blood, taken from a patient treated with radiotherapy plus ipilimumab. The clonotype was recovered from a human donor with non-small cell lung cancer who had stable disease on radiotherapy plus ipilimumab. For the CDR3, the DNA is TGTGCCAGCAGTTCGGCTTACGCGGCTAGACGGAGCGAGCAGTACTTC. This sequence encodes CASSSAYAARRSEQYF.